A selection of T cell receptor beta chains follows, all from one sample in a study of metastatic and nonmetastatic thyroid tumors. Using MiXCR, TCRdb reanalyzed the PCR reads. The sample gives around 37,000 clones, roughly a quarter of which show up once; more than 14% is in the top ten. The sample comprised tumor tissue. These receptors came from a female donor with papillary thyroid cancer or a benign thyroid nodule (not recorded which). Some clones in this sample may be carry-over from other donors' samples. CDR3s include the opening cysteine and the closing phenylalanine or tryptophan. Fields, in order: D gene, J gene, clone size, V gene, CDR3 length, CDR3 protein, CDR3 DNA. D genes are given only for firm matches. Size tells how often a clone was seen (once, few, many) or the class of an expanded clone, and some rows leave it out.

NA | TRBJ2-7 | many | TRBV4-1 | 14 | CASSQPGIPEGQYF | TGCGCCAGCAGCCAACCCGGGATCCCCGAAGGGCAGTACTTC
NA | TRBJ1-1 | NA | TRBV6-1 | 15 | CASSPTWGGRTEAFF | TGTGCCAGCAGTCCTACCTGGGGGGGGAGGACTGAAGCTTTCTTT
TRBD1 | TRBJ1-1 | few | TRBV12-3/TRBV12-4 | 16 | CATSPGQGARLTEAFF | TGTGCCACCAGTCCCGGACAGGGGGCGCGTTTAACTGAAGCTTTCTTT
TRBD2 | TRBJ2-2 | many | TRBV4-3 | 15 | CASSPLAGLGGELFF | TGCGCCAGCAGCCCCTTAGCGGGGCTAGGGGGGGAGCTGTTTTTT
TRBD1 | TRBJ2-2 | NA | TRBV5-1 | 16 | CASSPGRLQGIGELFF | TGCGCCAGCAGCCCGGGTCGGCTACAGGGGATCGGGGAGCTGTTTTTT
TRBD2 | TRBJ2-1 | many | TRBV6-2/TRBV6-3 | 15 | CASRPGTSDYNEQFF | TGTGCCAGCAGACCGGGGACTAGCGACTACAATGAGCAGTTCTTC
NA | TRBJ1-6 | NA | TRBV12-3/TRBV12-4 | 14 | CASSLGGYNSPLHF | TGTGCCAGCAGTTTGGGGGGATATAATTCACCCCTCCACTTT
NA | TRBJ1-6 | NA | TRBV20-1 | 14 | CSARPDRENSPLHF | TGCAGTGCTAGACCCGACAGAGAGAATTCACCCCTCCACTTT
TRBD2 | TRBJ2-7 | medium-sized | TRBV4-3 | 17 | CASSQGLVRGGRYEQYF | TGCGCCAGCAGCCAAGGATTGGTGCGGGGGGGCAGGTACGAGCAGTACTTC
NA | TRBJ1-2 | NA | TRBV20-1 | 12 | CSARETDTIYTF | TGCAGTGCTAGGGAAACCGACACAATATACACCTTC
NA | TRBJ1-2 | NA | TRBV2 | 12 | CASSGLRDGYTF | TGCGCCAGCAGTGGACTCCGCGATGGCTACACCTTC
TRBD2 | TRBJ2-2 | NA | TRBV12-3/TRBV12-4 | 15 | CASSLSGGPTGELFF | TGTGCCAGCAGTTTATCGGGAGGGCCTACCGGGGAGCTGTTTTTT
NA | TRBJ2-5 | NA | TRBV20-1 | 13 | CSAGGRVRETQYF | TGCAGTGCCGGAGGAAGGGTACGAGAGACCCAGTACTTC
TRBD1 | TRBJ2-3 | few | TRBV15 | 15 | CATSRGTGGTDTQYF | TGTGCCACCAGCCGAGGGACAGGCGGCACAGATACGCAGTATTTT
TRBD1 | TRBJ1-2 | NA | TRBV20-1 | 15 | CSAPDRARDNYGYTF | TGCAGTGCTCCAGACAGGGCAAGAGATAACTATGGCTACACCTTC
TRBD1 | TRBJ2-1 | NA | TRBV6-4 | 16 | CASSDSPGQGSNEQFF | TGTGCCAGCAGTGACTCCCCGGGACAGGGGAGCAATGAGCAGTTCTTC
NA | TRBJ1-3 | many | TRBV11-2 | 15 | CASSLEGNSGNTIYF | TGTGCCAGCAGCTTAGAAGGGAACTCTGGAAACACCATATATTTT
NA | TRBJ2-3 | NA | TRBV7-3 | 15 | CASSSGPNDPDTQYF | TGTGCCAGCAGCTCGGGACCTAATGACCCAGATACGCAGTATTTT
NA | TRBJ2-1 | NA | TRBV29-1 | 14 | CSVEDLGQGPGQLF | TGCAGCGTTGAAGATCTGGGGCAGGGCCCAGGGCAGTTATTC
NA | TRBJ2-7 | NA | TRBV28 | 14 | CASSSTDNTYEQYF | TGTGCCAGCAGCTCAACCGACAATACCTACGAGCAGTACTTC
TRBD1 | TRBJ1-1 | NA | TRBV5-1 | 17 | CASSLVTGVGLNTEAFF | TGCGCCAGCAGCTTGGTGACAGGGGTGGGATTGAACACTGAAGCTTTCTTT
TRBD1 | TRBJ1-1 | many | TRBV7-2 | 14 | CASSDKQGATEAFF | TGTGCCAGCAGCGATAAACAGGGGGCCACTGAAGCTTTCTTT
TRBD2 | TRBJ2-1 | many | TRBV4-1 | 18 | CVSSPLTGLAGSYNEQFF | TGCGTCAGCAGCCCCCTCACGGGACTAGCGGGAAGTTACAATGAGCAGTTCTTC
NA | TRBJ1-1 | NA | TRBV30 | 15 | CAWGRGDGVDTEAFF | TGTGCCTGGGGCCGGGGGGATGGGGTGGACACTGAAGCTTTCTTT
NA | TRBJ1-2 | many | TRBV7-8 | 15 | CASSLTVSANYGYTF | TGTGCCAGCAGCTTGACAGTTTCGGCTAACTATGGCTACACCTTC
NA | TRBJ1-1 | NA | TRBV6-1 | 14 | CASSGNVGVTGAFF | TGTGCCAGCAGCGGAAATGTGGGGGTCACTGGAGCTTTCTTT
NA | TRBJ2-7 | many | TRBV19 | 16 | CASTPRGDSDSYEQYF | TGTGCCAGTACCCCCCGGGGGGACAGCGACTCCTACGAGCAGTACTTC
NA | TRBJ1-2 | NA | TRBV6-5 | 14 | CASSYDLLNYGYTF | TGTGCCAGCAGTTATGACCTGCTTAACTATGGCTACACCTTC
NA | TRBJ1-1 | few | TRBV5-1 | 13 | CASSFGPNTEAFF | TGCGCCAGCAGCTTCGGACCGAACACTGAAGCTTTCTTT
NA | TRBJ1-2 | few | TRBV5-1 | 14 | CASSIAGQNYGYTF | TGCGCCAGCAGCATCGCCGGACAGAACTATGGCTACACCTTC
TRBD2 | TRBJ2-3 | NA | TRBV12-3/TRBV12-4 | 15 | CAVTSGGAGTDTQYF | TGTGCCGTGACTAGCGGGGGGGCCGGGACAGATACGCAGTATTTT
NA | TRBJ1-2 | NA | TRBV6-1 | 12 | CASSEAPGGYTF | TGTGCCAGCAGTGAAGCGCCCGGTGGCTACACCTTC
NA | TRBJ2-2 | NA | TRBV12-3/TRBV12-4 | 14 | CASKTRYSTGELFF | TGTGCCAGCAAGACGCGTTATAGCACCGGGGAGCTGTTTTTT
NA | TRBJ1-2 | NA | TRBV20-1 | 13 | CSARVAQDYGYTF | TGCAGTGCTAGAGTAGCACAGGACTATGGCTACACCTTC
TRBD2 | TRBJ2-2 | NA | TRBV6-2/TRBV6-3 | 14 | CASSPSGGAGELFF | TGTGCCAGCAGTCCTAGCGGGGGGGCCGGGGAGCTGTTTTTT
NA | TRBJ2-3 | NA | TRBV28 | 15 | CASSSPPSMSDTQYF | TGTGCCAGCAGTTCCCCCCCCTCGATGTCAGATACGCAGTATTTT
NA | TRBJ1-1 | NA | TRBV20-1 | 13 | CSAPGTLNTEAFF | TGCAGTGCTCCTGGGACACTAAACACTGAAGCTTTCTTT
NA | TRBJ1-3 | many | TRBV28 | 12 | CASSSNRNTIYF | TGTGCCAGCAGTTCTAACAGGAACACCATATATTTT
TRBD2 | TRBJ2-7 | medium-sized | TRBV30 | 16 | CAWSEPGLAAYYEQYF | TGTGCCTGGAGTGAACCGGGACTAGCGGCATACTACGAGCAGTACTTC
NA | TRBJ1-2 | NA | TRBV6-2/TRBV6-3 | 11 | CASSYGYGYTF | TGTGCCAGCAGTTACGGCTATGGCTACACCTTC
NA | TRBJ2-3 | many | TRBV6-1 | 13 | CASSARPGDTQYF | TGTGCCAGCAGTGCTCGGCCAGGAGATACGCAGTATTTT
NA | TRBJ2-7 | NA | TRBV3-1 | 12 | CASSRTSYEQYF | TGTGCCAGCAGCCGAACATCCTACGAGCAGTACTTC
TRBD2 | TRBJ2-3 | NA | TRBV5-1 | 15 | CASSSSGGGTYTQYF | TGCGCCAGCAGCTCTAGCGGGGGAGGCACATATACGCAGTATTTT
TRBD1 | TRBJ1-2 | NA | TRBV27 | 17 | CASSKSGGTEGLYGYTF | TGTGCCAGCAGCAAGTCGGGCGGGACAGAGGGCCTTTATGGCTACACCTTC